This TCR beta chain was profiled in a study of response to subunit inactivated influenza vaccine. CDR3 size: 18 residues. Germline trimming cut 2 bases from V and 3 bases from J; bases unmatched to any gene: 13. Germline V gives CDR1 LGHNA, CDR2 YNFKEQ. This clonotype was seen more than once but under ten times. TCRdb re-called the RT-PCR reads with MiXCR, one entry per CDR3 protein. Of about 700,000 distinct CDR3 sequences listed, approximately 13% were seen once; the top ten hold 5.5% to 7%. This receptor was taken from a man aged 45-60 years who received an inactivated influenza vaccine. This material consisted of PBMCs from blood, taken 14 days before vaccination. The chain couples TRBV4-2 to TRBJ2-5; 9 bases agree with TRBD2. CDR3 loop: CASSQRAGSAGGEETQYF. CDR3 DNA: TGTGCCAGCAGCCAAAGGGCAGGATCTGCGGGAGGGGAAGAGACCCAGTACTTC.